Sequencing of this T cell receptor (beta chain) was carried out in a study of HIV-infected children after antiretroviral therapy interruption. Study overall: Children were on planned treatment interruption or continuous treatment. Continuous-treatment children had median age 8 years, interruption 9 to 10 years. EBV and CMV exposure was recorded in most children.

V shed 4 bases, J shed 4 bases, and the junction held 6 bases outside the gene matches. This CDR3 comprises 16 residues. Germline CDR1 is MNHNS and CDR2 is SASEGT. A 3' RACE protocol on RNA, with unique molecular identifiers, produced the TCR library. TCRdb recomputed calls from the 3' RACE reads with MiXCR, one row per CDR3 protein. The sample shows 45,000 to 50,000 distinct CDR3 sequences, around 4% of them seen only once. This clonotype was counted ten times or more. What it binds is not known. The sample's treatment: PENTA 11 planned treatment interruption arm or continuous ART arm. Findings and limits, study-wide: Sorted CD45RA+ naive cells might include minor non-naive CD45RA+ cells.

The rearrangement uses TRBV6-1 and TRBJ2-6; 8 nucleotides align to TRBD1. This sequence was found in a pool of human donors with HIV. Sequenced here: CD45RA+ CD4+ T cells from PBMCs, pooled from several time points, sampled from a donor given antiretroviral therapy, either interrupted or continuous. Subset in this sample: naive CD4+ CD45RA+ CD45RO- T cells. The CDR3 region has the DNA TGTGCCAGCAGTGTCAGGGGGCCGAGAGGGGCCAACGTCCTGACTTTC. Its protein product is CASSVRGPRGANVLTF.